The clone carrying this TCR beta chain has a count of ten or more. The antigen remains undetermined. Trimming cost V 4 bases and J 6 bases; bases outside gene matches: 7. Germline V CDR1 and CDR2: SGHTS, YDEGEE. This CDR3 is 14 amino acids long. The source of the sample is a study of T cells in Graves' hyperthyroidism and ophthalmopathy. Study-level results: Blood shared most expanded thyroid clonotypes above 0.001. Patients with ophthalmopathy were separated from those with stable hyperthyroidism by a 13 V-J model.

Template material for amplifying TCR beta CDR3 regions consisted of RNA transcripts. RT-PCR in the first round (using the HTBI primer set) targeted the TCR CDR3. TCRdb reprocessed the multiplex PCR reads with MiXCR, giving one entry per CDR3 protein. Of about 46,000 distinct CDR3 sequences listed, approximately 50% are singletons. Graves' hyperthyroidism is called stable when ophthalmopathy does not progress within 18 months. A patient was excluded if there was uncontrolled infection, other autoimmune disease, pregnancy or lactation. This TCR derives from a woman in her 50s with Graves' hyperthyroidism. Sequencing input: peripheral blood or thyroid tissue (not recorded which). V is TRBV5-8 and J is TRBJ2-7, with TRBD2 matching 10 bases. In nucleotides, the CDR3 is TGTGCCAGCAGCCTAGCGGGAGAGGTCGGCGAGCAGTACTTC. Its translation: CASSLAGEVGEQYF.